This is a list of T cell receptor beta chains from one sample in a study of blood T cell repertoires in COVID-19. Sequenced by immunoSEQ multiplex PCR; TCRdb stores in-frame clones only, minus some. The sample yields about 270,000 clones, roughly 79% seen once. The sequenced sample consisted of peripheral blood. These TCRs come from a woman in her sixties or seventies with active or convalescent COVID-19. Both conserved end residues are part of each CDR3. D genes are given only for firm matches. Size tells how often a clone was seen (once, few, many) or the class of an expanded clone, and some rows leave it out.

size: few
V: TRBV19
J: TRBJ1-2
D: .
CDR3: CASSIDLGQNFNYGYTF
DNA: TGTGCCAGTAGTATAGACCTTGGACAGAATTTTAACTATGGCTACACCTTC

size: .
V: TRBV7-7
J: TRBJ2-5
D: .
CDR3: CASSLGASKETQYF
DNA: TGTGCCAGCAGCTTAGGGGCAAGTAAGGAGACCCAGTACTTC

size: .
V: TRBV6-2/TRBV6-3
J: TRBJ2-1
D: TRBD1
CDR3: CASSLLAEGAHNEQFF
DNA: TGTGCCAGCAGTTTACTGGCCGAGGGGGCCCACAATGAGCAGTTCTTC

size: .
V: TRBV4-3
J: TRBJ2-6
D: TRBD2
CDR3: CASSQFSSGFHSGANVLTF
DNA: TGCGCCAGCAGCCAATTCTCTAGCGGATTCCACTCTGGGGCCAACGTCCTGACTTTC

size: .
V: TRBV9
J: TRBJ2-2
D: .
CDR3: CASSVGGFETGELFF
DNA: TGTGCCAGCAGCGTAGGAGGATTCGAGACCGGGGAGCTGTTTTTT

size: .
V: TRBV2
J: TRBJ1-6
D: .
CDR3: CASSEGGVGSPLHF
DNA: TGTGCCAGCAGTGAGGGTGGAGTAGGTTCACCCCTCCACTTT

size: .
V: TRBV28
J: TRBJ1-2
D: .
CDR3: CASSWGGLVYGYTF
DNA: TGTGCCAGCAGTTGGGGGGGGTTGGTCTATGGCTACACCTTC

size: .
V: TRBV6-5
J: TRBJ2-7
D: TRBD1
CDR3: CASSFRQGAHEQYF
DNA: TGTGCCAGCAGTTTCCGACAGGGGGCCCACGAGCAGTACTTC

size: .
V: TRBV11-2
J: TRBJ1-6
D: .
CDR3: CASSLSPLRSPLHF
DNA: TGTGCCAGCAGCTTATCCCCCCTGCGTTCACCCCTCCACTTT

size: .
V: TRBV7-9
J: TRBJ2-1
D: TRBD2
CDR3: CASSQTSGVPSYNEQFF
DNA: TGTGCCAGCAGCCAAACTAGCGGGGTTCCCTCCTACAATGAGCAGTTCTTC

size: .
V: TRBV6-5
J: TRBJ1-6
D: TRBD1
CDR3: CASSVGTGSSPLHF
DNA: TGTGCCAGCAGCGTTGGGACAGGGAGTTCACCCCTCCACTTT